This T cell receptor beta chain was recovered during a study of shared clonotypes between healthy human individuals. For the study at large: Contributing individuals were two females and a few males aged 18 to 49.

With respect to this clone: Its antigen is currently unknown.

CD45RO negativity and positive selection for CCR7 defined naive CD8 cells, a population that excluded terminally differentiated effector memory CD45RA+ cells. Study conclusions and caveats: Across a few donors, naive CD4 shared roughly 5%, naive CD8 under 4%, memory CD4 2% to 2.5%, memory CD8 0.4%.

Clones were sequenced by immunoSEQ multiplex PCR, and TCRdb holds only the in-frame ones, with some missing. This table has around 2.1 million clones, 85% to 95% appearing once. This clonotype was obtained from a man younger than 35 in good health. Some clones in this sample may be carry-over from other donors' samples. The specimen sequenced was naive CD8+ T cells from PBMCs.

The CDR3 coding sequence is TGTGCCAGCAGTTACGTGCGGGGGTCCGTGGATGAGCAGTTCTTC. The encoded protein is CASSYVRGSVDEQFF. The chain couples TRBV6-5 to TRBJ2-1; the match to TRBD2 covers 7 bases. The CDR3 is made up of 15 amino acids. Germline CDR1 reads MNHEY; CDR2 reads SVGAGI. The junction had 9 bases not matched to a gene; V was cut back by 2 bases and J by 8 bases.